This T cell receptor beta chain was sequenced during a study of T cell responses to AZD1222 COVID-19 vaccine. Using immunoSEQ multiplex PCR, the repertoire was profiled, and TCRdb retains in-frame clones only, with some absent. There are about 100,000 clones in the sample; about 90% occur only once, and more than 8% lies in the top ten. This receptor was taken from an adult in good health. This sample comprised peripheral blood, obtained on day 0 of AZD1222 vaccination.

This chain's CDR3 is CASSSGTANNEQFF. The CDR3 DNA follows: TGTGCCAGCAGCTCCGGGACAGCAAACAATGAGCAGTTCTTC. The gene calls are TRBV7-6 and TRBJ2-1, with TRBD1 matching 7 bases. The CDR3 is 14 amino acids. With V trimmed by 4 bases and J by 5 bases, 5 bases remained unmatched. CDR1 is SGHVS and CDR2 is FNYEAQ in the germline V gene. The full variable domain, rest sourced from reference TRBV7-6 and TRBJ2-1, is GAGVSQSPRYKVTKRGQDVALRCDPISGHVSLYWYRQALGQGPEFLTYFNYEAQQDKSGLPNDRFSAERPEGSISTLTIQRTEQRDSAMYRCASSSGTANNEQFFGPGTRLTVL.